This T cell receptor beta chain was identified during a study of shared clonotypes between healthy human individuals (dated by TCRdb to 2018 to 2021). About the full investigation: A couple of women and a few men aged 18 to 49 years were included in the cohort. For each donor, CD4 naive and CD4 memory were each given three plates, CD8 naive was given two plates, and CD8 memory was given one plate. Blood TCR repertoires of roughly five healthy adults were deeply sequenced to estimate repertoire size and the extent of clonotype sharing between individuals. To increase sequencing depth and limit assay-specific biases, different laboratories used diverse techniques to prepare libraries and sequence TCR repertoires. Each donor's leukapheresis produced roughly between about 0.9 and 9.5 billion PBMCs.

Using the deep immunoSEQ assay, multiplex PCR amplified TCR CDR3 regions from genomic DNA. For each cell subset, the extracted genomic DNA was distributed evenly across all wells of several immunoSEQ 96-well plates, and each plate served as one replicate. Each replicate PCR for sorted subsets received 150 to 250 ng genomic DNA, equal to roughly 29,000 T cell genomes. Purified libraries were measured with a Qubit 3.0 fluorometer, size-checked on a Bioanalyzer 2100, and measured again with the KAPA Library Quantification kit. Every immunoSEQ 96-well plate was sequenced on a dedicated single-read 150-cycle Illumina NextSeq 550 flow cell. On the authors' methods: Because the immunoSEQ output included only junctional sequences and no quality scores, the filtering could not be the same as the filtering used for full-length reads. To assign V/J genes and CDR3, sequences were annotated using PyIR, a Python wrapper for IgBLAST v1.9, with IMGT germline references. Reads were removed for weak V/J assignments (E-value above 1e-6), missing CDR3, stop codons, out-of-frame junctions, or ambiguous translated residues. V3J clonotypes were defined as sequences sharing the same inferred V gene, J gene, and CDR3 amino acid sequence. The percentage overlap between two repertoires was calculated by dividing the number of shared unique clonotypes by the size of the smaller repertoire. Repertoire richness was assessed with RTK rarefaction, the Chao1 estimator, and Recon v2.1 estimates of unobserved clonotypes. For all TCRbeta clonotypes obtained by the gDNA method from a handful of donors, generation probabilities were computed with OLGA. Sourced from immuneACCESS, this table was stored by TCRdb with only in-frame sequences that have V and J called. A share of the clones is absent; for the studies checked, an unresolved V gene accounts for under half, and the remainder has no known explanation. V, J and clone size are those of that table, while D and trimming were read from the DNA. The sample data list approximately 1.5 million clones, and 95% to 99% of these were observed just once. The ten most abundant clones make up roughly 0.42% of the sample.

The donors were healthy, HIV-negative adults who had no recently reported acute infections or vaccinations. Only Caucasian adults living in Nashville, Tennessee, USA were represented among the donors. CD4+ T cells were enriched by magnetic negative selection, after which naive cells were positively selected on CD45RA and the negative fraction was taken as the memory subset. Blood was obtained by leukapheresis, after which PBMCs were separated by Ficoll-Histopaque density gradient centrifugation and cryopreserved in liquid nitrogen vapor phase. Purity and quantity of every magnetically sorted T cell population were checked by analytical flow cytometry. Genomic DNA was isolated from each sorted fraction and quantified by UV absorbance on a Nanodrop 2000c. Beyond this particular receptor, the publication reports: When several donors were compared, the shared fraction of clonotypes was around 5% for naive CD4, about 4% for naive CD8, roughly 2.5% for memory CD4, and around 0.4% for memory CD8. Incomplete sequencing was indicated by rarefaction of sorted-subset datasets, despite the large sequencing depth. Sampling was limited to blood, and TCR repertoires in tissue likely differ from TCR repertoires in blood. Estimated clonotype richness was generally larger for naive than for memory subsets. Clonotypes shared by all four sorted-subset donors showed higher generation probabilities than non-shared clonotypes. Pairwise subsampling led to the expectation that sequencing depth would affect the degree of clonotype sharing among donors. The genetic and exposure-history diversity represented was limited by the small number of donors.

This clone was observed a single time. Its binding antigen is unknown. Base qualities were left out, and no much larger clone turns up one base away. This clonotype was sampled from a man aged 25 to 45 in good health. The sequencing input was naive CD4+ T cells sorted from blood. Sample cell subset or site, as interpreted from the label and publication: CD45RA+ positively selected.

The DNA sequence reads TGTGCCTGGGGTATTGGGGGTTCCTACAATGAGCAGTTCTTC. Its protein reads: CAWGIGGSYNEQFF. The receptor chain draws on TRBV30 and TRBJ2-1, with the D segment possibly TRBD1 or TRBD2, each aligning over 5 bases. The germline V gene (reference sequence) gives CDR1 as GTSNPN and CDR2 as SVGIG. The CDR3 spans 14 residues, from the cysteine through the phenylalanine. The retained sequence is limited to the CDR3, 42 bases, with the frame set at the first base. V and J lose 5 bases and 1 base, and a span of 12 bases separates them. Outside the CDR3, residues come from the reference TRBV30 and TRBJ2-1 proteins, so the full variable domain is: SQTIHQWPATLVQPVGSPLSLECTVEGTSNPNLYWYRQAAGRGLQLLFYSVGIGQISSEVPQNLSASRPQDRQFILSSKKLLLSDSGFYLCAWGIGGSYNEQFFGPGTRLTVL.